This T cell receptor beta chain was identified during a study of blood T cell repertoires in COVID-19. This CDR3 comprises 14 residues. V was trimmed by 1 base and J by 1 base, leaving 7 bases between them. The germline CDR1 and CDR2 sequences are LNHNV and YYDKDF (reference sequence). Sequencing used immunoSEQ multiplex PCR; TCRdb keeps in-frame clones, though not all of them. The data contain a few hundred thousand clones, roughly 84% of them seen just once; the ten biggest clones take up 1%. The specimen was peripheral blood. This clonotype was sampled from a man aged 50-60 years with active or convalescent COVID-19. This chain joins TRBV15 and TRBJ2-5; D not certain. CDR3: CATSRAELQETQYF. DNA for the CDR3: TGTGCCACCAGCAGAGCCGAGCTCCAAGAGACCCAGTACTTC.